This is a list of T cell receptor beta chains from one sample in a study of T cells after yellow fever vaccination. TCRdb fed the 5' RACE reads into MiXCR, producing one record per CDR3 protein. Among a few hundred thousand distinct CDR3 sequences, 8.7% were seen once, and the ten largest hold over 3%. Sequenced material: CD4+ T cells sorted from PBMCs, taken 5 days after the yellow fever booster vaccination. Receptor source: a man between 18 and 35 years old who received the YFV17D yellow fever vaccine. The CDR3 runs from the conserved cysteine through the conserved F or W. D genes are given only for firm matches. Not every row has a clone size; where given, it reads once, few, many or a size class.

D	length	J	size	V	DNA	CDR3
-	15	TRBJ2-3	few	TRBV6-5	TGTGCCAGCAGGACAGCATCGTTGGTTACAGATACGCAGTATTTT	CASRTASLVTDTQYF
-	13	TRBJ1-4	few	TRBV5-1	TGCGCCAGCAGCTTGGGAGGATATGAAAAACTGTTTTTT	CASSLGGYEKLFF
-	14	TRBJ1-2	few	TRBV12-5	TGTGCTAGTGGTGTAGGATCCCGGGGATATGGCTACACCTTC	CASGVGSRGYGYTF
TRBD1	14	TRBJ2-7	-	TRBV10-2	TGCGCCAGCAAGTGGGGACAGAGTAAATCCGAGCAGTACTTC	CASKWGQSKSEQYF
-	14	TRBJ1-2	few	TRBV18	TGTGCCAGCTCACCGCTTCAGGGTGACGATGGCTACACCTTC	CASSPLQGDDGYTF
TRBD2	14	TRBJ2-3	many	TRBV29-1	TGCAGCGTTGGCCAGGCGGGGGGAACAGATACGCAGTATTTT	CSVGQAGGTDTQYF
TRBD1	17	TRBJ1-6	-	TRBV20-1	TGCAGTGCTAGAGATTTCCGGGGGTCAGGGGGCAGTTCACCCCTCCACTTT	CSARDFRGSGGSSPLHF
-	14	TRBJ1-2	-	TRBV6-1	TGTGCCAGCAGTGGGCCGGGGCCGTACTATGGCTACACCTTC	CASSGPGPYYGYTF
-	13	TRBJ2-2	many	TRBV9	TGTGCCAGCAGCGACTCCGGGCGAGGGGAGCTGTTTTTT	CASSDSGRGELFF
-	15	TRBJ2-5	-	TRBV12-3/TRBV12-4	TGTGCCAGCAGTGGTAGCGCCCGCGGTGGAGAGACCCAGTACTTC	CASSGSARGGETQYF
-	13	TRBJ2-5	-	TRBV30	TGTGCCTGGAGTCGGTACAGGAGGGAGACCCAGTACTTC	CAWSRYRRETQYF
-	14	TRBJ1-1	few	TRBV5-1	TGCGCCAGCAGCTTGGAGGGGTCGTCTCGCGGGGCTTTCTTT	CASSLEGSSRGAFF
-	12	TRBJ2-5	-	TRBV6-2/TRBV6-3	TGTGCCAGCAGTCACAGGGAGGAGACCCAGTACTTC	CASSHREETQYF
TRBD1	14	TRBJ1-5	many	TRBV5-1	TGCGCCAGCAGCTTACAGGGGGGTAATCAGCCCCAGCATTTT	CASSLQGGNQPQHF
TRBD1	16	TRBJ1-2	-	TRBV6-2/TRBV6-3	TGTGCCAGCAGTTACTTCCGGGACAGGGATAAAGATGGCTACACCTTC	CASSYFRDRDKDGYTF
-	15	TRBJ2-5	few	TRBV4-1	TGCGCCAGCAGCCAAGAGTGGGGGCCCCAAGAGACCCAGTACTTC	CASSQEWGPQETQYF
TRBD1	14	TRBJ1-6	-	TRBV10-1	TGCGCCTGCAAGGGGACAGGGGTTAATTCACCCCTCCACTTT	CACKGTGVNSPLHF
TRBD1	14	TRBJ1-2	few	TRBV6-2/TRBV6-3	TGTGCCAGCAGTGCCTGGGACAGGGGGCTCGGCTACACCTTC	CASSAWDRGLGYTF
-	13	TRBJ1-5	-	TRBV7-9	TGTGCCAGCAGCTTTGGGCTGAATCAGCCCCAGCATTTT	CASSFGLNQPQHF
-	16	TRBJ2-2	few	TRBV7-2	TGTGCCAGCAGCTCATCCAGGAATCCAGGCACCGGGGAGCTGTTTTTT	CASSSSRNPGTGELFF
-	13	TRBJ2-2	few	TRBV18	TGTGCCAGCTCACCAAGGGCAGACGGGGAGCTGTTTTTT	CASSPRADGELFF
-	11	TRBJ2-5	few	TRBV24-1	TGTGCCACCAGTGATTTGGAGACCCAGTACTTC	CATSDLETQYF
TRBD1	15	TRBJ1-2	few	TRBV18	TGTGCCAGCTCACCGGAGGGGGCATCTAACTATGGCTACACCTTC	CASSPEGASNYGYTF
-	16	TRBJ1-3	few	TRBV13	TGTGCCAGCAGCTCGGGACGGGAGACGGCCGGAAACACCATATATTTT	CASSSGRETAGNTIYF
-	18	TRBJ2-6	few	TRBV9	TGTGCCAGCAGCGAGGGACCGGGATATAACTCTGGGGCCAACGTCCTGACTTTC	CASSEGPGYNSGANVLTF
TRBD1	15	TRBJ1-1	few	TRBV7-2	TGTGCCAGCAGCCCTGGGACAGGGAGAGGCACTGAAGCTTTCTTT	CASSPGTGRGTEAFF
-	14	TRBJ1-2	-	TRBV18	TGTGCCAGCTCAGCTGGGGCGCGAATCTATGGCTACACCTTC	CASSAGARIYGYTF
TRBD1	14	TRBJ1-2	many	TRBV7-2	TGTGCCAGCAGCCCCGGGACAGATGGGGGCGGCTACACCTTC	CASSPGTDGGGYTF
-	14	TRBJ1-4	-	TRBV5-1	TGCGCCAGCAGCCAGGACATCGCTAATGAAAAACTGTTTTTT	CASSQDIANEKLFF